This T cell receptor beta chain was recorded in a study of CD8 T cell repertoires and HIV-1 epitope variants. As for the study in general: Epitopes were three Gag families plus Nef HW9 and YT9. Enriched T cells were co-cultured with equal autologous T cell-negative cells.

Profiled with immunoSEQ multiplex PCR; TCRdb holds only in-frame clones, not every one. The sample shows over 5,000 clones, about 63% of them seen only once. Study results and limitations: Eight to ten TCR beta clonotypes were antigen-specific, 5 or 6 apparently recognizing autologous or escape variants.

Germline V CDR1 and CDR2: MNHEY, SMNVEV (reference sequence). This CDR3 comprises 14 residues. The germline V and J ends were trimmed by 8 bases and 0 bases, with 14 bases remaining between them. In the case of this clone: Its cognate antigen is unknown.

Sequencing used cultured CD8+ T cells derived from PBMCs. The chain has TRBV27 and TRBJ2-7; D is unresolved. The receptor's source is a male donor with HIV. The CDR3 is CASSPEHHSYEQYF. The CDR3 DNA follows: TGTGCCAGCTCTCCCGAGCATCACTCCTACGAGCAGTACTTC.